This note documents a single TCR beta chain sequence. PCR was performed a second time for roughly 6 to 12 cycles using a sample-barcoded 5' primer and a J-beta primer mix. TCRdb re-analysed the 5' RACE reads in MiXCR, keeping a single row per CDR3 protein. This table has 700,000 to 950,000 distinct CDR3 sequences, about 42% appearing once. This sample was included in a study of blood T cells in healthy people across ages. The sequenced material came from blood. The TCR comes from a woman aged 60 to 75 in good health.

In DNA form, the CDR3 reads TGCAGTGCGGGGGGACTAGTCTGCGAGCAGTACTTC. It yields the protein CSAGGLVCEQYF. The rearrangement links TRBV20-1 to TRBJ2-5, with 8 bases identical to TRBD2. The DNA end lines up better with TRBJ2-7; the J call may be wrong. The CDR3 consists of 12 residues. Germline V gene data show CDR1 as DFQATT and CDR2 as SNEGSKA (reference sequence).